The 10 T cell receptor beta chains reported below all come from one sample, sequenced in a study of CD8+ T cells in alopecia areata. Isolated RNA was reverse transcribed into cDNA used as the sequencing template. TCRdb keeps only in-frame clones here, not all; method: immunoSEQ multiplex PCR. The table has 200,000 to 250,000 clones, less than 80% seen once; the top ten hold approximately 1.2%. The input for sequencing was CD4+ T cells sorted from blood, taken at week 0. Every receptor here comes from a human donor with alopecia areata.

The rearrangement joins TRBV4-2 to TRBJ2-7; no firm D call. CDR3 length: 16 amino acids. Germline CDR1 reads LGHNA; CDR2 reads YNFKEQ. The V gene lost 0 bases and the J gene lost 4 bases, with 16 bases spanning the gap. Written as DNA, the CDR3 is TGTGCCAGCAGCCAAGAGGGTGGCGACTGGGATTACGAGCAGTACTTC. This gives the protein CASSQEGGDWDYEQYF.

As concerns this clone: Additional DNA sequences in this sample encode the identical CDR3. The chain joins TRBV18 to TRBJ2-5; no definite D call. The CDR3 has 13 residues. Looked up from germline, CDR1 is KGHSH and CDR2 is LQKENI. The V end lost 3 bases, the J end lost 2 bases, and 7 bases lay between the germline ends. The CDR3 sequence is CASSPRQQETQYF. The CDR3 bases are TGTGCCAGCTCACCGCGCCAGCAAGAGACCCAGTACTTC. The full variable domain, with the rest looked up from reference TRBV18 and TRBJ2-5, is NAGVMQNPRHLVRRRGQEARLRCSPMKGHSHVYWYRQLPEEGLKFMVYLQKENIIDESGMPKERFSAEFPKEGPSILRIQQVVRGDSAAYFCASSPRQQETQYFGPGTRLLVL.

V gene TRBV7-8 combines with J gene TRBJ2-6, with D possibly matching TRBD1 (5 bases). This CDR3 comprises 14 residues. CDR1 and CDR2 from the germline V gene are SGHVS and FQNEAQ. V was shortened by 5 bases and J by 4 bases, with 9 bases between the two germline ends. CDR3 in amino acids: CASSPRTGANVLTF. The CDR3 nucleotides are TGTGCCAGCAGCCCCAGGACAGGGGCCAACGTCCTGACTTTC.

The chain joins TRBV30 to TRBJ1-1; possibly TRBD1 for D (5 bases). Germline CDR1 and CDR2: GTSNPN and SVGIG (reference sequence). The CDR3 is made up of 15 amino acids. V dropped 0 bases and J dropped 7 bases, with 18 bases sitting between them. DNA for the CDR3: TGTGCCTGGAGTGTACGGCCGCAGGGAGGGTTTGAAGCTTTCTTT. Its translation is CAWSVRPQGGFEAFF.

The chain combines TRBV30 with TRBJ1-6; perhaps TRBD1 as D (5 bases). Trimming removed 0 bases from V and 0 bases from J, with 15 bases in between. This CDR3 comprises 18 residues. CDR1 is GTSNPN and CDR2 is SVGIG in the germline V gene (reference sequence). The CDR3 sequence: CAWSVHRGTSSYNSPLHF. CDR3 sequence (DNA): TGTGCCTGGAGTGTACATAGGGGCACAAGCTCCTATAATTCACCCCTCCACTTT.

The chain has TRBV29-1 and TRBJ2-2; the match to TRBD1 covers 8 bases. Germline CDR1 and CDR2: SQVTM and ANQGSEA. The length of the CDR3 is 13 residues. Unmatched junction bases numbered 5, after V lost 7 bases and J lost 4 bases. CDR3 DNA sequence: TGCAGCGGAGGACAGGGAATCACCGGGGAGCTGTTTTTT. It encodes CSGGQGITGELFF.

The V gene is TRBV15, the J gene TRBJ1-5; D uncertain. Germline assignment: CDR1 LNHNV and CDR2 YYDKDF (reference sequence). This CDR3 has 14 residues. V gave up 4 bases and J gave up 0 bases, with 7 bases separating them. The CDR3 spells CATSTGNSNQPQHF. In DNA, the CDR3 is TGTGCCACCAGCACCGGGAATAGCAATCAGCCCCAGCATTTT.

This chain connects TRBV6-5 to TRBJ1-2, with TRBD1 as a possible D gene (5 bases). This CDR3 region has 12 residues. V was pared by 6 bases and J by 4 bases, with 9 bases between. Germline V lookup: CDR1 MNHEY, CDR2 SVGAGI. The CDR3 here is CASRPDSYGYTF. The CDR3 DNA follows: TGTGCCAGCAGACCCGACAGCTATGGCTACACCTTC.

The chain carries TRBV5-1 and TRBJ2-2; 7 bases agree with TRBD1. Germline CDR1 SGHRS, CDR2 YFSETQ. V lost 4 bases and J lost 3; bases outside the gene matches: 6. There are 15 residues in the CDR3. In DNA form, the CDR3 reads TGCGCCAGCAGCGTTGGGACAGCCGACACCGGGGAGCTGTTTTTT. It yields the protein CASSVGTADTGELFF.

The CDR3 sequence: CATSSRGGNYGYTF. CDR3 in DNA: TGTGCCACCAGCAGCAGGGGTGGAAACTATGGCTACACCTTC. The gene calls are TRBV15 and TRBJ1-2; perhaps TRBD1 as D (6 bases). The CDR3 covers 14 residues. Looked up from germline, CDR1 is LNHNV and CDR2 is YYDKDF (reference sequence). Between the trimmed V and J ends, which lost 3 bases and 2 bases, there was a span of 10 bases. Full variable domain (rest looked up from reference TRBV15 and TRBJ1-2): DAMVIQNPRYQVTQFGKPVTLSCSQTLNHNVMYWYQQKSSQAPKLLFHYYDKDFNNEADTPDNFQSRRPNTSFCFLDIRSPGLGDTAMYLCATSSRGGNYGYTFGSGTRLTVV.